The 28 T cell receptor beta chains reported below all come from one sample, sequenced in a study of human T cells and chemical hapten exposure. TCRdb processed the RACE reads anew with MiXCR; each CDR3 protein has one entry. This table has approximately 400,000 distinct CDR3 sequences, 5% to 6.5% appearing once. The time point is: pre-sensitization, week 0. Stated treatment: therapeutic diphenylcyclopropenone sensitization with weekly scalp DPC. This sample comprised whole blood, obtained in connection with sensitization to the hapten diphenylcyclopropenone (DPC). These TCRs come from a woman between 45 and 65 years old with alopecia areata. Some clones in this sample may be carry-over from other donors' samples.

This clonotype occurred many times. This rearrangement joins TRBV11-2 to TRBJ2-7, with D maybe TRBD1 (5 bases). The V gene lost 4 bases and the J gene lost 2 bases, with 18 bases spanning the gap. CDR3 size: 16 residues. The germline V gene has CDR1 SGHAT and CDR2 FQNNGV. CDR3 in DNA: TGTGCCAGCAGCTCAGAGGCGAAGGGGTATACCTACGAGCAGTACTTC. Translation gives CASSSEAKGYTYEQYF.

This clonotype was observed at least ten times. This chain joins TRBV3-1 and TRBJ2-2, with 7 bases lining up with TRBD1. Germline V gene lookup returns CDR1 LGHDT and CDR2 YNNKEL (reference sequence). The CDR3 length is 14 residues. V trimming: 3 bases; J trimming: 7 bases; junction bases outside the gene matches: 5. The CDR3 nucleotides read TGTGCCAGCAGCCACCTGCAGGGGGACGGGGAGCTGTTTTTT. This encodes CASSHLQGDGELFF.

This clonotype came up many times. The rearrangement joins TRBV6-5 to TRBJ1-1, with D unclear. The CDR3 covers 15 residues. V dropped 8 bases and J dropped 3 bases, with 19 bases sitting between them. In germline, CDR1 is MNHEY, CDR2 SVGAGI. This chain's CDR3 is CASGNRGLKYTEAFF. Written as DNA, the CDR3 is TGTGCCAGCGGGAATAGAGGATTAAAGTACACTGAAGCTTTCTTT.

This chain uses TRBV28 with TRBJ2-3; D perhaps matches TRBD1 (6 bases). The CDR3 sequence is 15 residues long. Trimming left V 1 base short and J 2 bases short, with 10 bases between. The germline V gene encodes CDR1 MDHEN and CDR2 SYDVKM. The CDR3, as DNA: TGTGCCAGCAGTTTATTCCGGGACACCACAGATACGCAGTATTTT. Amino acids: CASSLFRDTTDTQYF.

This clonotype was observed a few times. CDR3 sequence (DNA): TGCGCCAGCAGCTTTCGGTACAATGAGCAGTTCTTC. Translation gives CASSFRYNEQFF. The chain links TRBV5-1 to TRBJ2-1; D unresolved. V lost 2 bases to trimming and J lost 4 bases, with 4 bases between them. The CDR3 is made up of 12 amino acids. In germline, CDR1 is SGHRS, CDR2 YFSETQ.

Many counts were recorded for this clonotype. The chain has TRBV7-8 and TRBJ1-4; tentatively, D is TRBD1 (5 bases). CDR3 size: 15 residues. Germline V gene lookup returns CDR1 SGHVS and CDR2 FQNEAQ. With 2 bases removed from V and 6 bases from J, the gap between germline ends came to 13 bases. The CDR3 nucleotides are TGTGCCAGCAGCTTACTAGGGGCTTGGGATGAAAAACTGTTTTTT. As protein: CASSLLGAWDEKLFF.

This clonotype was picked up a small number of times. The chain carries TRBV6-1 and TRBJ1-1; the D is unclear. Germline-derived CDR1 and CDR2 are MNHNS and SASEGT. CDR3 length: 11 residues. The germline V and J ends were trimmed by 2 bases and 8 bases, with 6 bases remaining between them. CDR3 sequence (DNA): TGTGCCAGCAGTGAATTGGGGGAAGCTTTCTTT. Amino acids: CASSELGEAFF.

This clonotype was picked up a small number of times. The CDR3 spells CASSYGGGAATDTQYF. For the CDR3, the DNA is TGTGCCAGCAGTTACGGCGGGGGGGCAGCCACAGATACGCAGTATTTT. The chain uses TRBV6-2 or TRBV6-3 and TRBJ2-3; the match to TRBD2 covers 9 bases. V was clipped by 2 bases and J by 2 bases; unmatched bases: 5. The germline V gene encodes CDR1 MNHEY and CDR2 SVGEGT. The CDR3 sequence is 16 residues long.

The sample holds many counts of this clonotype. V usage is TRBV10-3 and J usage is TRBJ2-1; D gene ambiguous. Germline CDR1 ENHRY, CDR2 SYGVKD. The V end lost 6 bases, the J end lost 7 bases, and 7 bases lay between the germline ends. The CDR3 totals 11 residues. In DNA, the CDR3 is TGTGCCATCAGGCAACTAAATGAGCAGTTCTTC. Translation gives CAIRQLNEQFF.

The V call is TRBV29-1, the J call TRBJ2-1; D may be TRBD1 (6 bases). CDR3 length equals 13 residues. The V end lost 5 bases, the J end lost 5 bases, and 13 bases lay between the germline ends. Germline CDR1 SQVTM, CDR2 ANQGSEA. The CDR3 region is CSVSSGVDNEQFF. The CDR3 bases are TGCAGCGTTAGTTCAGGGGTGGACAATGAGCAGTTCTTC.

This clonotype was observed at least ten times. The J gene is TRBJ2-1, the V gene TRBV3-1; D is unclear. The CDR3 runs 14 residues. V lost 3 bases and J 1 base, leaving 7 bases between the germline ends. Germline V gene data show CDR1 as LGHDT and CDR2 as YNNKEL (reference sequence). The CDR3 coding sequence is TGTGCCAGCAGCCAGGACCCGTCCTACAATGAGCAGTTCTTC. Its translation: CASSQDPSYNEQFF.

The rearrangement uses TRBV15 and TRBJ2-2, with unresolved D. V was clipped by 0 bases and J by 4 bases, with 6 bases between them. The length of the CDR3 is 14 residues. Germline-derived CDR1 and CDR2 are LNHNV and YYDKDF (reference sequence). The CDR3 is CATSRDKTTGELFF. The CDR3 nucleotides read TGTGCCACCAGCAGAGATAAAACCACCGGGGAGCTGTTTTTT.

The rearrangement links TRBV13 to TRBJ2-7; 11 nucleotides match TRBD2. The V and J ends lost 4 bases and 1 base, in that order; junction bases with no gene match: 6. Germline V gene lookup returns CDR1 PRHDT and CDR2 FYEKMQ (reference sequence). The CDR3 runs to 16 residues. In DNA form, the CDR3 reads TGTGCCAGCAGCTCGGGACTAGCGGAACATTCCTACGAGCAGTACTTC. Translating it yields CASSSGLAEHSYEQYF.

This clonotype was counted a few times. The gene calls are TRBV28 and TRBJ1-5; possible D gene TRBD1, 5 bases. The CDR3 totals 13 residues. CDR1 is MDHEN, CDR2 SYDVKM, per germline. V was trimmed by 6 bases and J by 7 bases, leaving 13 bases between them. The CDR3 DNA reads as TGTGCCAGCAGAACGGGACTGCGACAGCCCCAGCATTTT. It encodes CASRTGLRQPQHF.

In this sample, this clonotype turned up many times. The chain joins TRBV7-8 to TRBJ1-6, with 8 bases identical to TRBD1. This CDR3 contains 14 residues. The V and J ends lost 4 bases and 8 bases, in that order; junction bases with no gene match: 4. The germline gives CDR1 SGHVS, CDR2 FQNEAQ. The CDR3 here is CASSYQTGDSPLHF. The DNA of the CDR3 is TGTGCCAGCAGCTACCAGACAGGGGATTCACCCCTCCACTTT.

This clonotype was detected ten times or more. This chain joins TRBV24-1 and TRBJ2-3; TRBD1 agrees at 7 bases. CDR3 size: 14 residues. Unmatched junction bases numbered 8, after V lost 2 bases and J lost 10 bases. Per the germline V gene, CDR1 is KGHDR and CDR2 is SFDVKD. The CDR3 protein is CATSDSPLQGSQYF. The CDR3 region has the DNA TGTGCCACCAGTGATTCCCCATTACAGGGGTCGCAGTATTTT.

This clonotype was counted only a few times. The rearrangement links TRBV12-3 or TRBV12-4 to TRBJ2-5; D is unresolved. The CDR3 is 14 residues long. V gave up 6 bases and J gave up 5 bases, with 16 bases separating them. This chain's CDR3 is CASSPGSLGETQYF. As DNA, the CDR3 is TGTGCCAGCAGCCCCGGGTCCCTGGGGGAGACCCAGTACTTC.

This clonotype was seen at least ten times. The rearrangement links TRBV18 to TRBJ1-4; D is unclear. The CDR3 is 13 amino acids. Germline values: CDR1 KGHSH, CDR2 LQKENI. The V end lost 3 bases, the J end lost 7 bases, and 9 bases lay between the germline ends. The CDR3 protein is CASSPAVGEKLFF. The CDR3 DNA follows: TGTGCCAGCTCACCCGCCGTGGGTGAAAAACTGTTTTTT.

This clonotype was found a few times. The chain joins TRBV14 to TRBJ2-5; 11 nucleotides match TRBD2. J was trimmed by 4 bases and V by 5 bases; bases with no gene match: 6. Per the germline V gene, CDR1 is SGHDN and CDR2 is FVKESK. The CDR3 is 15 amino acids. CDR3 coding DNA: TGTGCCAGCAGCGTGGAACTAGCGGGGGTAGAGACCCAGTACTTC. This codes for CASSVELAGVETQYF.

The chain has TRBV28 and TRBJ2-7, with unresolved D. CDR3 length: 11 amino acids. Trimming shortened V by 3 bases and J by 5 bases, and 5 bases separated the two germline ends. Germline loops: CDR1 MDHEN, CDR2 SYDVKM. CDR3 sequence: CASSFDNEQYF. The CDR3 region has the DNA TGTGCCAGCAGTTTCGACAACGAGCAGTACTTC.

This clonotype was detected only a few times. Mismatch with germline at one junction end may stem from a read error. This chain joins TRBV11-2 and TRBJ2-7; 15 bases fit TRBD2. CDR3 length equals 13 residues. The germline V gene encodes CDR1 SGHAT and CDR2 FQNNGV. The CDR3: CASRGTSGRPVTF. The CDR3 DNA follows: TGTGCCAGCAGGGGGACTAGCGGGAGGCCCGTTACCTTC.

The V call is TRBV7-9, the J call TRBJ1-2; D is unclear. The CDR3 loop spans 16 amino acids. CDR1 SEHNR and CDR2 FQNEAQ come from the germline V gene (reference sequence). Trimming removed 1 base at V and 6 bases at J, with 18 bases between. CDR3 DNA: TGTGCCAGCAGCTTAGGGTCCCACCCTGGGGTGAATGGCTACACCTTC. This translates into CASSLGSHPGVNGYTF.

Comment on this clonotype: The CDR3 ends on some other residue instead of the conserved phenylalanine or tryptophan, so this is likely a read error. This chain links TRBV3-1 with TRBJ2-7; D gene uncertain. This CDR3 contains 12 residues. Germline lookup yields CDR1 LGHDT and CDR2 YNNKEL (reference sequence). Trimming removed 5 bases from V and 7 bases from J, with 12 bases in between. CDR3 coding DNA: TGTGCCAGCAGCGCCGCGCGTGGTGAGCAGTACATC. Its protein product is CASSAARGEQYI.

This clonotype was counted at least ten times. V gene TRBV14 combines with J gene TRBJ2-3; 7 bases are a match to TRBD2. V gave up 4 bases and J gave up 4 bases; unmatched junction bases: 2. The CDR3 is made up of 13 amino acids. Germline lookup yields CDR1 SGHDN and CDR2 FVKESK. CDR3 in DNA: TGTGCCAGCAGCCGGGACTACGCAGATACGCAGTATTTT. Translation: CASSRDYADTQYF.

This clonotype was seen repeatedly, ten times or more. The genes are TRBV7-2 and TRBJ2-1; 10 bases are a match to TRBD2. Germline CDR1 SGHTA, CDR2 FQGNSA. The ends lost 5 bases at V and 8 bases at J; junction bases unmatched: 3. The CDR3 spans 13 residues. CDR3 loop: CASSLGTSDEQFF. DNA of the CDR3: TGTGCCAGCAGCCTCGGGACTAGCGATGAGCAGTTCTTC.

This clonotype was picked up many times. The V and J genes are TRBV29-1 and TRBJ2-4; a weak D match, TRBD2 (5 bases). Germline values: CDR1 SQVTM, CDR2 ANQGSEA. The V gene lost 7 bases and the J gene lost 9 bases, with 16 bases spanning the gap. The length of the CDR3 is 12 residues. CDR3 nucleotide sequence: TGCAGCGGGGGTCGGGAATCGGGCATTCAGTACTTC. This gives the protein CSGGRESGIQYF.

The V call is TRBV7-6, the J call TRBJ2-7; the D gene could be TRBD1 or TRBD2 (6 bases each). The CDR3 consists of 15 residues. The ends were cut back, 3 bases at V and 0 bases at J, with 12 bases in the middle. Germline V gene lookup returns CDR1 SGHVS and CDR2 FNYEAQ. The CDR3 DNA sequence: TGTGCCAGCAGCTTTTCACAGGGACTCTCCTACGAGCAGTACTTC. Residues: CASSFSQGLSYEQYF.

This clonotype was counted only a few times. This rearrangement joins TRBV12-3 or TRBV12-4 to TRBJ2-3; TRBD2 matches 10 bases. The ends lost 6 bases at V and 3 bases at J; junction bases unmatched: 6. This CDR3 has 15 residues. The CDR3 sequence: CASSRAGGRTDTQYF. As DNA, the CDR3 is TGTGCCAGCAGCCGAGCGGGGGGGCGTACAGATACGCAGTATTTT.